This T cell receptor beta chain was captured by sequencing in a study of cytomegalovirus exposure and HLA in healthy donors. Findings and caveats of the study: Despite most TCR sequences being rare, some public TCRs occurred in many donors.

A remark on this clone: The antigen remains unidentified.

The germline gives CDR1 SGHTA, CDR2 FQGNSA. V was clipped by 1 base and J by 4 bases; unmatched bases: 3. The CDR3 has 16 residues. The method was immunoSEQ multiplex PCR; TCRdb's version includes in-frame clones alone and lacks a portion of them. The sample lists over 150,000 clones; about 96% were seen once. The sample taken for sequencing was PBMCs. The sequence came from a woman aged 18-29 years in good health and CMV-seronegative. The chain links TRBV7-2 to TRBJ1-5, with 11 bases lining up with TRBD1. The CDR3 coding sequence is TGTGCCAGCAGCTTAGTCGGGACAGGGGGAAATCAGCCCCAGCATTTT. This sequence encodes CASSLVGTGGNQPQHF.